This T cell receptor beta chain was obtained from a study of cytomegalovirus exposure and HLA in healthy donors. Healthy bone marrow donors supplied every sample. To note about this clone: Its specificity is not known.

Study outcomes and limitations: In a later analysis, TCR beta V- and J-gene trimming showed a link to a missense DCLRE1C variant. A likely sequencing artifact accounted for one observed cluster of highly shared sequence variants. A later analysis appeared to link common viral pathogens to several of the most significant clusters.

The CDR3 contains 15 residues. The germline V gene encodes CDR1 MNHNY and CDR2 SVGAGI (reference sequence). Trimming removed 5 bases at V and 10 bases at J, with 20 bases between. In the PCR, 60 Vbeta and 13 Jbeta primers were used. Produced via immunoSEQ multiplex PCR; TCRdb's table is partial and in-frame only. This sample has 100,000 to 150,000 clones, with 72% found just once. The sample consisted of PBMCs. The chain has TRBV6-6 and TRBJ1-4; weak D call: TRBD1 (6 bases). The receptor's source is a man younger than 40 in good health and CMV-seronegative. The CDR3 sequence: CASSPWEGGGGKLFF. The CDR3 bases are TGTGCCAGCAGTCCATGGGAGGGGGGAGGCGGAAAACTGTTTTTT.